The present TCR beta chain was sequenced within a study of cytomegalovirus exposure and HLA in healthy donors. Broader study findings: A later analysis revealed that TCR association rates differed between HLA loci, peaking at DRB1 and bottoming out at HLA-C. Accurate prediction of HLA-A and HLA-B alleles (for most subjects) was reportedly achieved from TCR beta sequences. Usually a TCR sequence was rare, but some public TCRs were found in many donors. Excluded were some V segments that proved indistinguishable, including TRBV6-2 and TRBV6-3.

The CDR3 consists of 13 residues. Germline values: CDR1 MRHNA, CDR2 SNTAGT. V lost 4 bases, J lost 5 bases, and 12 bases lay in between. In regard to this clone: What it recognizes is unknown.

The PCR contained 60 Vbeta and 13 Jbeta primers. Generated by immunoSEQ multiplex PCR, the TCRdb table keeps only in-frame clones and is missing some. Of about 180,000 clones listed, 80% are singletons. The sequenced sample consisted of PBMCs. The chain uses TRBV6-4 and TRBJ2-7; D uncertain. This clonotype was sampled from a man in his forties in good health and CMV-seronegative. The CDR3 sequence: CASSARLGDEQYF. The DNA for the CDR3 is TGTGCCAGCAGTGCCCGGCTTGGAGACGAGCAGTACTTC.